This is a list of T cell receptor beta chains from one sample in a study of brain T cells in children with intractable seizures. The repertoire was sequenced with immunoSEQ multiplex PCR; TCRdb's copy has only in-frame clones and lacks some. The sample includes 62,000 or so clones, about 96% of them seen just once. The sample consisted of peripheral blood, taken at surgery. The origin of the receptors is a boy in the first two years of life with focal cortical dysplasia and intractable seizures. Both conserved end residues are part of each CDR3. Each record gives: V gene, CDR3 length, D gene, CDR3 protein. The D gene is left open where the match is weak.

V gene: TRBV9; CDR3 length: 16; D gene: TRBD2; CDR3 protein: CASSVNWASGYNEQFF
V gene: TRBV11-3; CDR3 length: 15; D gene: TRBD2; CDR3 protein: CASSLSSGPYNEQFF
V gene: TRBV5-4; CDR3 length: 13; D gene: TRBD1; CDR3 protein: CASSSTGYNEQFF
V gene: TRBV15; CDR3 length: 16; D gene: NA; CDR3 protein: CATSRDLDGNTGELFF
V gene: TRBV19; CDR3 length: 16; D gene: TRBD2; CDR3 protein: CASTTRAGGLYNEQFF
V gene: TRBV27; CDR3 length: 19; D gene: NA; CDR3 protein: CASSLQVDGHKQGGTGYTF
V gene: TRBV6-4; CDR3 length: 14; D gene: NA; CDR3 protein: CASSSGTPNTEAFF
V gene: TRBV2; CDR3 length: 15; D gene: TRBD2; CDR3 protein: CASSIGTSGSSEQFF
V gene: TRBV5-1; CDR3 length: 18; D gene: NA; CDR3 protein: CASSFQDGGGSYNSPLHF
V gene: TRBV20-1; CDR3 length: 14; D gene: NA; CDR3 protein: CSASGTSIYNEQFF
V gene: TRBV5-6; CDR3 length: 17; D gene: TRBD2; CDR3 protein: CASSLDGASGFAETQYF
V gene: TRBV7-8; CDR3 length: 13; D gene: NA; CDR3 protein: CASSPRNNQPQHF
V gene: TRBV15; CDR3 length: 15; D gene: NA; CDR3 protein: CATSRDCRGGNTIYF
V gene: TRBV5-3; CDR3 length: 18; D gene: TRBD1; CDR3 protein: CARSCMDETGTGQCEQYF
V gene: TRBV2; CDR3 length: 14; D gene: TRBD2; CDR3 protein: CASSEWGGTDTQYF
V gene: TRBV19; CDR3 length: 16; D gene: TRBD2; CDR3 protein: CASSTRAGEVYNEQFF
V gene: TRBV19; CDR3 length: 13; D gene: NA; CDR3 protein: CASSIGTSNEQFF
V gene: TRBV7-2; CDR3 length: 15; D gene: NA; CDR3 protein: CASSLGTGPRYGYTF
V gene: TRBV11-2; CDR3 length: 15; D gene: TRBD1; CDR3 protein: CASSKQGALSEKLFF
V gene: TRBV2; CDR3 length: 17; D gene: TRBD2; CDR3 protein: CASTTSDLLPSTDTQYF
V gene: TRBV6-6; CDR3 length: 15; D gene: NA; CDR3 protein: CASSLIGGMNTEAFF
V gene: TRBV5-1; CDR3 length: 15; D gene: TRBD1; CDR3 protein: CASSILGQAVETQYF
V gene: TRBV5-1; CDR3 length: 14; D gene: TRBD1; CDR3 protein: CASSTSQTGVGYTF
V gene: TRBV5-1; CDR3 length: 17; D gene: TRBD1; CDR3 protein: CASSPSGTGGIYTEAFF
V gene: TRBV6-2/TRBV6-3; CDR3 length: 15; D gene: NA; CDR3 protein: CASSYSGRSLEGYTF
V gene: TRBV4-2; CDR3 length: 15; D gene: NA; CDR3 protein: CASSHDDRSSYEQYF
V gene: TRBV27; CDR3 length: 14; D gene: TRBD2; CDR3 protein: CASSFTVPGGEQFF
V gene: TRBV27; CDR3 length: 15; D gene: TRBD2; CDR3 protein: CASRGLADFTDTQYF
V gene: TRBV6-6; CDR3 length: 12; D gene: NA; CDR3 protein: CASTPGAAEQFF
V gene: TRBV5-6; CDR3 length: 15; D gene: TRBD1; CDR3 protein: CASINADRVHNEQFF
V gene: TRBV14; CDR3 length: 13; D gene: NA; CDR3 protein: CASSQTTGTEAFF
V gene: TRBV10-1; CDR3 length: 17; D gene: TRBD1; CDR3 protein: CASSSDRVGFSCEKLFF
V gene: TRBV4-1; CDR3 length: 18; D gene: TRBD2; CDR3 protein: CASSQDQVLAGDYNEQFF
V gene: TRBV5-4; CDR3 length: 16; D gene: TRBD1; CDR3 protein: CASSPGPGQVTYEQYF
V gene: TRBV12-3/TRBV12-4; CDR3 length: 13; D gene: NA; CDR3 protein: CASSLERGNEQYF
V gene: TRBV24-1; CDR3 length: 14; D gene: TRBD1; CDR3 protein: CATSDADREGGYTF
V gene: TRBV27; CDR3 length: 14; D gene: TRBD1; CDR3 protein: CASSPPRDRDEQYF
V gene: TRBV7-2; CDR3 length: 15; D gene: TRBD2; CDR3 protein: CASSLVPLAGNEQFF
V gene: TRBV24-1; CDR3 length: 15; D gene: NA; CDR3 protein: CATSDLRDNYNEQFF
V gene: TRBV10-1; CDR3 length: 10; D gene: NA; CDR3 protein: CASSETEQYF
V gene: TRBV3-1/TRBV3-2; CDR3 length: 13; D gene: NA; CDR3 protein: CASSRGLNYEQYF
V gene: TRBV6-5; CDR3 length: 14; D gene: NA; CDR3 protein: CASSPWRDDGELFF
V gene: TRBV28; CDR3 length: 12; D gene: NA; CDR3 protein: CASQGGPGELFF